This paragraph reports one T cell receptor (beta chain). Its specificity is unknown. Produced via immunoSEQ multiplex PCR; TCRdb's table is partial and in-frame only. The repertoire holds 200,000 to 250,000 clones, about four fifths seen once, with roughly 10% in the top ten. The data were obtained in a study of cytotoxic CD8 clonotypes in ibrutinib-treated CLL. Study-level points and caveats: Measured clonality at baseline was greater than in age-matched healthy donors and tracked with circulating CD8+ T-cell counts.

With V trimmed by 6 bases and J by 5 bases, 7 bases remained unmatched. The CDR3 length is 16 residues. Germline V gene data show CDR1 as MNHNY and CDR2 as SVGAGI (reference sequence). V is TRBV6-6 and J is TRBJ2-1; 13 nucleotides line up with TRBD2. The clonotype originates from a human donor with chronic lymphocytic leukemia. The source material was PBMCs, sampled after 12 months of ibrutinib treatment. This chain's CDR3 is CASRGGLAGPDNEQFF. The CDR3, as DNA: TGTGCCAGCAGGGGGGGACTAGCGGGACCTGACAATGAGCAGTTCTTC.